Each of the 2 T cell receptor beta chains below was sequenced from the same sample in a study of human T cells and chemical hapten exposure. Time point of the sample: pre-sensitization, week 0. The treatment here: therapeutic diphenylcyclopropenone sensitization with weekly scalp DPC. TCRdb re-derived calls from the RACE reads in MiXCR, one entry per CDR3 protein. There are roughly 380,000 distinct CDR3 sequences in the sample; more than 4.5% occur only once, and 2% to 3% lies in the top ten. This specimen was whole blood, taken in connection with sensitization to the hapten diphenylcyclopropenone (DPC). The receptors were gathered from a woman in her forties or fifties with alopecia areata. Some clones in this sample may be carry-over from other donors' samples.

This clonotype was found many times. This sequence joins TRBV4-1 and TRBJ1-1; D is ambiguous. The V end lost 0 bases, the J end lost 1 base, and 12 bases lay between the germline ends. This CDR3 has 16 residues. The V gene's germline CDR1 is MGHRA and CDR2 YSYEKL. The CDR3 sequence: CASSQDFWRANTEAFF. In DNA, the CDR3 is TGCGCCAGCAGCCAAGATTTCTGGCGGGCGAACACTGAAGCTTTCTTT.

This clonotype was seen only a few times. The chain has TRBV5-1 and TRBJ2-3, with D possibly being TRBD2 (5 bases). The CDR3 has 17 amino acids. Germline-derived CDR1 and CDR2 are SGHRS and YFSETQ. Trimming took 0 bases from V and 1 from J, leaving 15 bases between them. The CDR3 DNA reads TGCGCCAGCAGCTTGGATCCCCTAAAGAGGGGCACAGATACGCAGTATTTT. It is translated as CASSLDPLKRGTDTQYF.